This T cell receptor beta chain was recorded in a study of cytomegalovirus exposure and HLA in healthy donors. General study results and limits: One variant, a missense change in DCLRE1C, was linked in a later analysis to TCR beta V- and J-gene trimming.

After removal of 11 bases from V and 0 bases from J, the junction contained 7 bases not matched to a gene. The germline V gene encodes CDR1 LNHDA and CDR2 SQIVND (reference sequence). The CDR3 runs 14 residues. The PCR used 60 Vbeta and 13 Jbeta primers. Data came from immunoSEQ multiplex PCR; TCRdb stores just in-frame clones and leaves some out. The sample holds approximately 150,000 clones; roughly 88% are singletons and the top ten take more than 0.5%. A note on this clone: Its antigen is not known.

The genes are TRBV19 and TRBJ1-3, with 7 bases identical to TRBD1. The source material was PBMCs. This sequence originates from a woman between 40 and 50 years old in good health and CMV-seronegative. The CDR3 DNA sequence: TGTGCCTCAAGTGACAGGGACTCTGGAAACACCATATATTTT. Residues: CASSDRDSGNTIYF. Full variable domain (outside the CDR3, taken from reference TRBV19 and TRBJ1-3): DGGITQSPKYLFRKEGQNVTLSCEQNLNHDAMYWYRQDPGQGLRLIYYSQIVNDFQKGDIAEGYSVSREKKESFPLTVTSAQKNPTAFYLCASSDRDSGNTIYFGEGSWLTVV.